These 20 T cell receptor beta chains were sequenced from one sample in a study of cytomegalovirus exposure and HLA in healthy donors. The data were produced by immunoSEQ multiplex PCR, yet TCRdb's version contains in-frame clones alone and is incomplete. The profile covers fewer than 150,000 clones, with around 87% appearing a single time and just over 8.5% taken by the ten largest. The specimen sequenced was PBMCs. The receptors derive from a man between 18 and 29 years old in good health and CMV-seropositive.

A remark on this clone: The same CDR3 arises from other DNA sequences in this sample as well. The chain is built from TRBV28 and TRBJ1-5; maybe TRBD1 (5 bases). Per germline, CDR1 MDHEN and CDR2 SYDVKM. CDR3 length: 15 amino acids. Trimming took 5 bases from V and 1 from J, leaving 12 bases between them. CDR3 residues: CASSRGAGSNQPQHF. The CDR3 bases are TGTGCCAGCAGTCGCGGGGCCGGGAGCAATCAGCCCCAGCATTTT.

This clone was recorded a few times. The J gene is TRBJ1-1, the V gene TRBV4-1; D perhaps matches TRBD1 (6 bases). The germline gives CDR1 MGHRA, CDR2 YSYEKL. The V and J ends lost 3 bases and 9 bases respectively, with 14 bases between them. CDR3 length: 13 residues. In DNA form, the CDR3 reads TGCGCCAGCAGCCAGGCTTCAGGACAGAAAGCTTTCTTT. Its translation is CASSQASGQKAFF.

The chain's CDR3 is CASTPSGDLRGELFF. As DNA, the CDR3 is TGCGCCAGTACCCCTAGCGGGGATCTCAGGGGGGAGCTGTTTTTT. The chain uses TRBV5-1 and TRBJ2-2, with 9 bases lining up with TRBD2. The J segment lost 8 bases and the V segment lost 8 bases, leaving 13 bases of the junction unmatched. The CDR3 sequence is 15 residues long. In germline, CDR1 is SGHRS, CDR2 YFSETQ.

The chain has TRBV14 and TRBJ1-2; D is unclear. The length of the CDR3 is 13 residues. The V end lost 5 bases, the J end lost 8 bases, and 15 bases lay between the germline ends. Germline V gene sequence: CDR1 SGHDN, CDR2 FVKESK. CDR3 protein: CASSAEVYKGYTF. In DNA, the CDR3 is TGTGCCAGCAGCGCAGAGGTTTATAAGGGCTACACCTTC.

The chain joins TRBV15 to TRBJ2-7; 7 nucleotides match TRBD1. In germline, CDR1 is LNHNV, CDR2 YYDKDF (reference sequence). This CDR3 is 14 amino acids long. The trim removed 0 bases at V and 8 bases at J, leaving 7 bases unmatched. Here the CDR3 reads CATSRDRTGAQQYF. CDR3 nucleotide sequence: TGTGCCACCAGCAGAGATAGAACAGGGGCCCAGCAGTACTTC. Supplemented by reference TRBV15 and TRBJ2-7, the full variable domain reads DAMVIQNPRYQVTQFGKPVTLSCSQTLNHNVMYWYQQKSSQAPKLLFHYYDKDFNNEADTPDNFQSRRPNTSFCFLDIRSPGLGDTAMYLCATSRDRTGAQQYFGPGTRLTVT.

There are a few counts of this clone. V usage is TRBV6-5 and J usage is TRBJ2-7, with TRBD1 as a possible D gene (6 bases). The V and J ends lost 6 bases and 4 bases respectively, with 10 bases between them. CDR3 length: 12 residues. Germline lookup yields CDR1 MNHEY and CDR2 SVGAGI. The CDR3 coding sequence is TGTGCCAGCAGGGACAGAACATACGAGCAGTACTTC. This translates into CASRDRTYEQYF.

This clone was found a few times. This chain connects TRBV27 to TRBJ2-3, with D unresolved. Trimming removed 4 bases at V and 4 bases at J, with 18 bases between. Germline V CDR1 and CDR2: MNHEY, SMNVEV (reference sequence). There are 16 residues in the CDR3. The CDR3 nucleotides read TGTGCCAGCAGTTCCCTCACGAACCCTAAGTCAGATACGCAGTATTTT. Protein sequence: CASSSLTNPKSDTQYF.

This chain uses TRBV19 with TRBJ2-1, with D possibly TRBD2 on 6 matching bases. Germline CDR1 LNHDA, CDR2 SQIVND (reference sequence). V was pared by 4 bases and J by 8 bases, with 21 bases between. There are 16 residues in the CDR3. CDR3 coding DNA: TGTGCCAGTAGTACGTACGACAGTTCCCGGAGGGATGAGCAGTTCTTC. It yields the protein CASSTYDSSRRDEQFF.

This sequence joins TRBV5-1 and TRBJ2-7; 10 bases are a match to TRBD2. J gave up 1 base and V 3 bases, and 7 bases lay outside the gene matches. Germline-derived CDR1 and CDR2 are SGHRS and YFSETQ. The CDR3 runs 16 residues. The CDR3 sequence is CASSSLAGARSYEQYF. CDR3 in DNA: TGCGCCAGCAGCTCTCTAGCGGGAGCAAGGTCCTACGAGCAGTACTTC.

In nucleotides, the CDR3 is TGCAGCGTTGAAGGCCTAGCGGGGGAGCAGTACTTC. Residues: CSVEGLAGEQYF. The genes are TRBV29-1 and TRBJ2-7, with 9 bases lining up with TRBD2. Unmatched junction bases numbered 2, after V lost 1 base and J lost 7 bases. The CDR3 extends over 12 amino acids. Germline CDR1 reads SQVTM; CDR2 reads ANQGSEA.

In its sample, this clone was seen many times. The chain combines TRBV5-1 with TRBJ1-2; TRBD1 matches 8 bases. The V segment lost 6 bases and the J segment 2 bases; nucleotides outside the gene matches: 6. Germline-derived CDR1 and CDR2 are SGHRS and YFSETQ. The CDR3 consists of 14 residues. Here the CDR3 reads CASTPTGENYGYTF. The CDR3 nucleotides are TGCGCCAGCACCCCGACAGGGGAGAACTATGGCTACACCTTC.

The rearrangement uses TRBV6-1 and TRBJ2-4, with D hard to call. Germline V gives CDR1 MNHNS, CDR2 SASEGT. Trimming stripped 6 bases from V and 3 bases from J, with 15 bases between. The CDR3 is made up of 15 amino acids. CDR3 region: CASSLTQSFKNIQYF. The DNA of the CDR3 is TGTGCCAGCAGCCTCACACAGAGCTTCAAAAACATTCAGTACTTC.

The CDR3 loop reads CASTRTGWYSNQPQHF. CDR3 nucleotide sequence: TGTGCCAGCACCCGGACAGGGTGGTATAGCAATCAGCCCCAGCATTTT. The rearrangement uses TRBV9 and TRBJ1-5, with 8 bases lining up with TRBD1. Germline CDR1 reads SGDLS; CDR2 reads YYNGEE. The CDR3 has 16 amino acids. Unmatched junction bases numbered 8, after V lost 6 bases and J lost 0 bases.

This clone showed up just a few times. The V gene is TRBV5-4, the J gene TRBJ2-2; TRBD2 is a possible D gene (5 bases). Per the germline V gene, CDR1 is SGHNT and CDR2 is YYREEE (reference sequence). Trimming shortened V by 9 bases and J by 0 bases, and 18 bases separated the two germline ends. The CDR3 loop spans 16 amino acids. CDR3 nucleotides: TGTGCCACCGAAGACGGAGGTGGGCCGAACACCGGGGAGCTGTTTTTT. It codes for CATEDGGGPNTGELFF.

The chain couples TRBV4-1 to TRBJ2-7; 7 bases align to TRBD1. Trimming cost V 0 bases and J 0 bases; bases outside gene matches: 2. The germline V gene encodes CDR1 MGHRA and CDR2 YSYEKL. The CDR3 spans 15 residues. In DNA, the CDR3 is TGCGCCAGCAGCCAAGAGACAGGGAGCTCCTACGAGCAGTACTTC. This translates into CASSQETGSSYEQYF.

The J gene is TRBJ1-2, the V gene TRBV11-2, with a possible D match to TRBD1 (5 bases). Per the germline V gene, CDR1 is SGHAT and CDR2 is FQNNGV. CDR3 length: 17 amino acids. Trimming cost V 0 bases and J 4 bases, with 18 bases left between them. The CDR3 nucleotides are TGTGCCAGCAGCTTAGATCCCCCGGGCAGGGTGGGCTATGGCTACACCTTC. Its protein is CASSLDPPGRVGYGYTF. The whole variable domain, filled in from reference TRBV11-2 and TRBJ1-2, reads EAGVAQSPRYKIIEKRQSVAFWCNPISGHATLYWYQQILGQGPKLLIQFQNNGVVDDSQLPKDRFSAERLKGVDSTLKIQPAKLEDSAVYLCASSLDPPGRVGYGYTFGSGTRLTVV.

The chain joins TRBV27 to TRBJ2-1; 13 bases are shared with TRBD2. Germline values: CDR1 MNHEY, CDR2 SMNVEV (reference sequence). Trimming at V came to 3 bases and at J to 12 bases, leaving 14 bases not matched to a gene. There are 17 residues in the CDR3. The CDR3 nucleotides read TGTGCCAGCAGTTTCCGATTGGACGGACTAGCGGGGGCTCTGCAGTTCTTC. Its translation is CASSFRLDGLAGALQFF.

This clone was seen once. J is TRBJ2-1 and V is TRBV4-2; 13 positions agree with TRBD2. This CDR3 spans 16 amino acids. Unmatched junction bases numbered 4, after V lost 1 base and J lost 7 bases. The germline V gene encodes CDR1 LGHNA and CDR2 YNFKEQ. CDR3 bases: TGTGCCAGCAGCCAAGGACTAGCGGGAGGAGGGAATGAGCAGTTCTTC. Its translation: CASSQGLAGGGNEQFF.

CDR3 sequence reads: CASSLGGLAGGSADTQYF. The CDR3 DNA is TGCGCCAGCAGCTTGGGGGGACTAGCGGGAGGTTCGGCAGATACGCAGTATTTT. The chain is built from TRBV5-1 and TRBJ2-3, with 15 positions matching TRBD2. Looked up from germline, CDR1 is SGHRS and CDR2 is YFSETQ. V lost 0 bases and J lost 4; bases outside the gene matches: 6. The CDR3 covers 18 residues.

The rearrangement links TRBV7-8 to TRBJ2-1; 9 nucleotides align to TRBD2. This CDR3 has 15 residues. Looked up from germline, CDR1 is SGHVS and CDR2 is FQNEAQ. J was trimmed by 4 bases and V by 7 bases; bases with no gene match: 8. The CDR3 nucleotides are TGTGCCAGCACCCCGGGACTAGCCGATTACAATGAGCAGTTCTTC. As protein: CASTPGLADYNEQFF.